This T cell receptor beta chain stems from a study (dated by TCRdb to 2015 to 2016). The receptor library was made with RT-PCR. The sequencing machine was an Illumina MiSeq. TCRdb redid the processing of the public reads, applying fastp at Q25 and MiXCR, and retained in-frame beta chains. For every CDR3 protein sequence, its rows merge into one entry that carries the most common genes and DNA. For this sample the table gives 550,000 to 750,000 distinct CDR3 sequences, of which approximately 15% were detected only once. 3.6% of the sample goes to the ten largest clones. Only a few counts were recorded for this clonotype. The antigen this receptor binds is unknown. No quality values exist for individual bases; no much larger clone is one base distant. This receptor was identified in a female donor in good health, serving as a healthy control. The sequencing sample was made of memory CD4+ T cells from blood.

The nucleotide sequence is TGCAGTGCTCCCCGGACTAGCGGGAGCGTTCACAATGAGCAGTTCTTC. Its amino acids are CSAPRTSGSVHNEQFF. The V gene is TRBV20-1 and the J gene is TRBJ2-1; 13 central bases correspond to TRBD2. For this chain, trimming is 5 bases at the V end and 5 bases at the J end, and the number of junction bases without a gene match is 9. The CDR3 has 16 amino acids, counting the end cysteine and phenylalanine. The only DNA kept is the CDR3, 48 bases in frame from the first base. As encoded in the germline V gene (reference sequence), CDR1 is DFQATT while CDR2 is SNEGSKA.